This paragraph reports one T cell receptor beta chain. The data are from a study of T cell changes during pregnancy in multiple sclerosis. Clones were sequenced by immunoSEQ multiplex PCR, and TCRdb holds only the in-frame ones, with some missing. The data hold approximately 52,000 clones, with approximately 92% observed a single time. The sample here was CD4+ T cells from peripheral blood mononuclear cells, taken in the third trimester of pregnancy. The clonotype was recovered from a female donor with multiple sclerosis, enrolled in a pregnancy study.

The chain's CDR3 is CASSLQGYTEAFF. The DNA for the CDR3 is TGCGCCAGCAGCTTACAGGGCTACACTGAAGCTTTCTTT. The chain recombines TRBV5-1 with TRBJ1-1, with D maybe TRBD1 (6 bases). Germline V gene sequence: CDR1 SGHRS, CDR2 YFSETQ. V shed 2 bases and J shed 3 bases, with 8 bases lying between them. The CDR3 is made up of 13 amino acids.